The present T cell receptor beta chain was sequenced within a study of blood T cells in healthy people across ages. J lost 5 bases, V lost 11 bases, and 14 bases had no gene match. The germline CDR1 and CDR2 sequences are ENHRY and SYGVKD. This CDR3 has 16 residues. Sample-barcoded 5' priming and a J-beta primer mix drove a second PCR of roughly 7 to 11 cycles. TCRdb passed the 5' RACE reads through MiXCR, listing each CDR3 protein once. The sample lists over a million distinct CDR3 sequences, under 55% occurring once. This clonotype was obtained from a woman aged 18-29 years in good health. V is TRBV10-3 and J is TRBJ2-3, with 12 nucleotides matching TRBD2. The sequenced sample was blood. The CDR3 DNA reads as TGTGCCTCGAACCCTCAGACTAGCGGGAGTATAGATACGCAGTATTTT. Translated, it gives CASNPQTSGSIDTQYF.